The 21 T cell receptor beta chains given below trace back to one sample, sequenced in a study of cytomegalovirus exposure and HLA in healthy donors. Use of 60 Vbeta and 13 Jbeta primers characterized the PCR. Method: immunoSEQ multiplex PCR; TCRdb's copy keeps in-frame clones and lacks some. This table holds a few hundred thousand clones, 65% to 85% found once. The specimen sequenced was PBMCs. The source of these receptors is a female donor in good health and CMV-seronegative.

Only a few counts were recorded for this clone. The rearrangement links TRBV10-2 to TRBJ2-5; 10 nucleotides agree with TRBD1. The CDR3 is 15 residues long. Germline CDR1 is WSHSY and CDR2 is SAAADI. Trimming removed 7 bases from V and 0 bases from J; junction bases left unmatched: 5. CDR3 nucleotides: TGCGCCAGCACATCCGGGACAGGGGACCAAGAGACCCAGTACTTC. Translated, it gives CASTSGTGDQETQYF.

The rearrangement links TRBV29-1 to TRBJ1-4; D ambiguous. Trimming stripped 1 base from V and 8 bases from J, with 11 bases between. There are 13 residues in the CDR3. CDR1 is SQVTM, CDR2 ANQGSEA, per germline. CDR3 nucleotides: TGCAGCGTTGAAGGGCAGGCGGGGGAAAAACTGTTTTTT. Residues: CSVEGQAGEKLFF.

The chain combines TRBV5-1 with TRBJ1-1; 7 bases align to TRBD1. Germline-derived CDR1 and CDR2 are SGHRS and YFSETQ. V gave up 4 bases and J gave up 0 bases; unmatched junction bases: 6. The CDR3 length is 15 residues. The CDR3 DNA reads as TGCGCCAGCAGCCCGACAGGGAACATGAACACTGAAGCTTTCTTT. This translates into CASSPTGNMNTEAFF.

The chain recombines TRBV7-9 with TRBJ1-4, with D unresolved. Trimming left V 1 base short and J 6 bases short, with 12 bases between. Germline CDR1 and CDR2: SEHNR and FQNEAQ (reference sequence). CDR3 length: 15 amino acids. The CDR3 reads CASSLGPNGDEKLFF. The CDR3 bases are TGTGCCAGCAGCTTAGGACCGAACGGGGATGAAAAACTGTTTTTT. The full variable domain, its missing parts supplied by reference TRBV7-9 and TRBJ1-4, is DTGVSQNPRHKITKRGQNVTFRCDPISEHNRLYWYRQTLGQGPEFLTYFQNEAQLEKSRLLSDRFSAERPKGSFSTLEIQRTEQGDSAMYLCASSLGPNGDEKLFFGSGTQLSVL.

This clone was observed a single time. This sequence joins TRBV6-1 and TRBJ1-5; D is ambiguous. The germline V gene encodes CDR1 MNHNS and CDR2 SASEGT. This CDR3 spans 14 amino acids. V gave up 8 bases and J gave up 11 bases, with 22 bases separating them. As DNA, the CDR3 is TGTGCCAGCTCCCTCGACGGACTAGGATCAGCCCAGCATTTT. Translated, it gives CASSLDGLGSAQHF.

The chain couples TRBV5-1 to TRBJ2-1; 8 positions agree with TRBD2. V lost 4 bases, J lost 8 bases, and 11 bases stayed unmatched. Germline CDR1 and CDR2: SGHRS and YFSETQ. CDR3 size: 15 residues. CDR3 nucleotide sequence: TGCGCCAGCAGCCCGGGTGGGACTAGTATCTATGAGCAGTTCTTC. Protein product: CASSPGGTSIYEQFF.

J is TRBJ2-1 and V is TRBV7-9; 7 nucleotides line up with TRBD2. The CDR3 length is 16 residues. V lost 4 bases and J lost 6; bases outside the gene matches: 12. Germline CDR1 SEHNR, CDR2 FQNEAQ (reference sequence). CDR3 coding DNA: TGTGCCAGCAGCTCTTTGATGAGCGGGATTGGCAATGAGCAGTTCTTC. It is translated as CASSSLMSGIGNEQFF.

The chain couples TRBV18 to TRBJ1-2; the D is unclear. The CDR3 has 16 residues. Germline V CDR1 and CDR2: KGHSH, LQKENI. V dropped 4 bases and J dropped 0 bases, with 15 bases sitting between them. The CDR3 DNA reads TGTGCCAGCTCACACTCCGGTGGGAGGGCTAACTATGGCTACACCTTC. Amino acid sequence: CASSHSGGRANYGYTF.

The chain combines TRBV5-6 with TRBJ2-5, with TRBD2 matching over 10 bases. Germline V lookup: CDR1 SGHDT, CDR2 YYEEEE. V lost 6 bases and J lost 0; bases outside the gene matches: 8. This CDR3 comprises 16 residues. The CDR3 loop reads CASTLAGGRNQETQYF. The DNA of the CDR3 is TGTGCCAGCACCTTAGCGGGAGGAAGGAACCAAGAGACCCAGTACTTC.

The rearrangement links TRBV15 to TRBJ2-2, with TRBD2 matching over 12 bases. CDR1 and CDR2 (germline): LNHNV, YYDKDF (reference sequence). The ends lost 0 bases at V and 7 bases at J; junction bases unmatched: 9. The CDR3 is 18 amino acids. CDR3 protein: CATSRDRLAGVNGGELFF. The CDR3 DNA follows: TGTGCCACCAGCAGAGATCGACTAGCGGGAGTGAACGGCGGGGAGCTGTTTTTT.

This sequence joins TRBV5-1 and TRBJ2-1; 12 nucleotides align to TRBD1. Germline V gene data show CDR1 as SGHRS and CDR2 as YFSETQ. The CDR3 totals 22 residues. V dropped 4 bases and J dropped 0; count of bases not matched to a gene: 20. The CDR3 is CASSVPGQGARWRESSYNEQFF. CDR3 nucleotides: TGCGCCAGCAGCGTACCGGGACAGGGGGCGCGGTGGAGGGAAAGCTCCTACAATGAGCAGTTCTTC.

This sequence joins TRBV18 and TRBJ2-1; D might be TRBD1 (6 bases). V shed 8 bases and J shed 0 bases, with 17 bases lying between them. The CDR3 length is 16 residues. Germline lookup yields CDR1 KGHSH and CDR2 LQKENI. The CDR3 here is CASQGSAPSSYNEQFF. CDR3 sequence (DNA): TGTGCCAGCCAGGGGTCGGCCCCGAGCTCCTACAATGAGCAGTTCTTC.

The gene calls are TRBV9 and TRBJ2-2; 7 positions agree with TRBD1. Trimming at V came to 5 bases and at J to 0 bases, leaving 1 base not matched to a gene. This CDR3 has 14 residues. CDR1 is SGDLS and CDR2 is YYNGEE in the germline V gene. The CDR3 spells CASRGQTNTGELFF. CDR3 bases: TGTGCCAGCAGGGGACAGACGAACACCGGGGAGCTGTTTTTT.

The rearrangement joins TRBV6-1 to TRBJ1-1; D possibly corresponds to TRBD1 (5 bases). The V end lost 1 base, the J end lost 3 bases, and 12 bases lay between the germline ends. This CDR3 has 15 amino acids. Per germline, CDR1 MNHNS and CDR2 SASEGT. CDR3 sequence reads: CASSEVWGDDTEAFF. The DNA for the CDR3 is TGTGCCAGCAGTGAAGTGTGGGGCGACGACACTGAAGCTTTCTTT.

V is TRBV18 and J is TRBJ2-7; 9 nucleotides agree with TRBD2. J gave up 0 bases and V 6 bases, and 9 bases lay outside the gene matches. The CDR3 has 16 residues. Germline lookup yields CDR1 KGHSH and CDR2 LQKENI. The CDR3 bases are TGTGCCAGCTCCGCCGGGCCTAGCGGGGCCTCCTACGAGCAGTACTTC. The encoded protein is CASSAGPSGASYEQYF.

The chain combines TRBV11-2 with TRBJ2-7; D perhaps matches TRBD2 (6 bases). CDR1 and CDR2 from the germline V gene are SGHAT and FQNNGV. Between the trimmed V and J ends, which lost 4 bases and 0 bases, there was a span of 13 bases. This CDR3 comprises 15 residues. The CDR3 DNA follows: TGTGCCAGCAGCTACCTAGCGACTAGCTCCTACGAGCAGTACTTC. Translated: CASSYLATSSYEQYF.

With regard to this clone: Other DNA sequences of this sample code for an identical CDR3. The J gene is TRBJ1-1, the V gene TRBV7-3; D is uncertain. Per germline, CDR1 SGHTA and CDR2 FQGTGA. Deletions cut 2 bases from V and 5 bases from J, with 12 bases between. CDR3 size: 14 residues. This CDR3 is CASSLVAGRTEAFF. The CDR3 coding sequence is TGTGCCAGCAGCTTAGTGGCGGGGAGGACTGAAGCTTTCTTT.

This clone was seen a few times. This chain joins TRBV28 and TRBJ1-5; a weak D match, TRBD1 (6 bases). CDR3 length: 11 residues. Between the trimmed V and J ends, which lost 5 bases and 13 bases, there was a span of 12 bases. The germline V gene encodes CDR1 MDHEN and CDR2 SYDVKM. The CDR3 nucleotides are TGTGCCAGCAGTCTTAGACAGGATCAGCATTTT. This encodes CASSLRQDQHF.

This clone was counted only a few times. The chain has TRBV29-1 and TRBJ2-5; tentatively, D is TRBD1 (6 bases). The CDR3 is made up of 13 amino acids. CDR1 SQVTM and CDR2 ANQGSEA come from the germline V gene. Trimming took 6 bases from V and 11 from J, leaving 22 bases between them. Written as DNA, the CDR3 is TGCAGCGTCCTGGGGGCCTCTTACGAGCCGCAGTACTTC. It yields the protein CSVLGASYEPQYF.

Concerning this clone: Germline is not matched at one junction end, which may reflect a read error. The chain employs TRBV7-9 and TRBJ2-6; 7 nucleotides line up with TRBD2. Germline V gives CDR1 SEHNR, CDR2 FQNEAQ (reference sequence). The CDR3 runs 17 residues. CDR3 coding DNA: TGTTCCAGCAGCTTAGAGGCTAGCGGAACTGGGGCCAACGTCCTGACTTTC. It translates to CSSSLEASGTGANVLTF.

The CDR3 reads CASSFLGAPLDGYTF. The CDR3 DNA follows: TGCGCCAGCAGCTTTTTGGGGGCGCCCCTCGATGGCTACACCTTC. The chain employs TRBV5-1 and TRBJ1-2, with a weak D call TRBD1 (6 bases). Trimming left V 2 bases short and J 6 bases short, with 17 bases between. The CDR3 loop spans 15 amino acids. Germline V lookup: CDR1 SGHRS, CDR2 YFSETQ.